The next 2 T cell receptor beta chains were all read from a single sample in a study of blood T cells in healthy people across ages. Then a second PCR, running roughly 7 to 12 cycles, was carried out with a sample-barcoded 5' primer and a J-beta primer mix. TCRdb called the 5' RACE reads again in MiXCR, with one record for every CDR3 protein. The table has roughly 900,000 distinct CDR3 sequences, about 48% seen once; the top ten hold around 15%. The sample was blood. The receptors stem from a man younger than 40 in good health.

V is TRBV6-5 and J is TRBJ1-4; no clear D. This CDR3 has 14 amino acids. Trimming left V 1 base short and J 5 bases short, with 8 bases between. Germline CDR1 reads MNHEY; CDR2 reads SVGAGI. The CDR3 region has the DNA TGTGCCAGCAGTTACTTAGGATCCAATGAAAAACTGTTTTTT. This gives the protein CASSYLGSNEKLFF.

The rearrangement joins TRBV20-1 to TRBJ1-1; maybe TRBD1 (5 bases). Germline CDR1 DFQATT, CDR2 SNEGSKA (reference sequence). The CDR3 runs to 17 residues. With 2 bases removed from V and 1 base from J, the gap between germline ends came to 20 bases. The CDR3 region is CSARTPRGVAGNTEAFF. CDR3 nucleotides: TGCAGTGCTAGAACCCCACGGGGGGTAGCGGGGAACACTGAAGCTTTCTTT.